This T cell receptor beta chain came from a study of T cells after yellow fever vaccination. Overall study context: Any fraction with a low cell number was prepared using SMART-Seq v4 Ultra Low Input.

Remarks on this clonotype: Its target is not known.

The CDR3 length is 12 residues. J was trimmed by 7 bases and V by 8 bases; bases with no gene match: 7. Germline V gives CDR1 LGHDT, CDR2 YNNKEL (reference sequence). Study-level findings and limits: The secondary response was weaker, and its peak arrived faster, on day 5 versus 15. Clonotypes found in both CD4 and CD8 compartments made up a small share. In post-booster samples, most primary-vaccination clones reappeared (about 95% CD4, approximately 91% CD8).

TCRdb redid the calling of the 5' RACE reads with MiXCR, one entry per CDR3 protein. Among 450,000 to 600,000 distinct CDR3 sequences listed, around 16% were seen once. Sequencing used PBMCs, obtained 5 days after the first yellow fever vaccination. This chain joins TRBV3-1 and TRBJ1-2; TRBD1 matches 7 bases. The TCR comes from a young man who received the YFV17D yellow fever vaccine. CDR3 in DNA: TGTGCCAGCGGAAGACAGGGCTCTGGCTACACCTTC. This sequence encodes CASGRQGSGYTF.